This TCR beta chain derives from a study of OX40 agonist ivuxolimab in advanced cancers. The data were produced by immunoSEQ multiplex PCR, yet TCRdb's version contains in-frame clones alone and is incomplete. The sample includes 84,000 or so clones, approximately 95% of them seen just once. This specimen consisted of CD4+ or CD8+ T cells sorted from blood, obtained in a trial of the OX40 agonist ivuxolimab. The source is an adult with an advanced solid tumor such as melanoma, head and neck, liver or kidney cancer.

CDR3 region: CASSPGPHEQFF. Written as DNA, the CDR3 is TGTGCCAGCAGCCCGGGGCCCCATGAGCAGTTCTTC. The chain combines TRBV7-2 with TRBJ2-1; the D gene could be TRBD1 or TRBD2 (5 bases each). The V gene's germline CDR1 is SGHTA and CDR2 FQGNSA. The CDR3 covers 12 residues. Deletions cut 5 bases from V and 8 bases from J, with 10 bases between.